This TCR beta chain was sequenced in a study of immune evolution from preneoplasia to lung adenocarcinoma. Repertoires were generated with immunoSEQ multiplex PCR, while TCRdb's copy carries only in-frame clones and drops some. The table records about 6,400 clones, more than 60% of them present only once. Patient tissue came from resections in Japan or China, 2014–2017. Macro-dissection enriched premalignant or tumor cells before nucleic acid extraction. V lost 3 bases and J lost 0, with 12 bases in between. The CDR3 length is 16 residues. Germline V gene data show CDR1 as ENHRY and CDR2 as SYGVKD. The chain links TRBV10-3 to TRBJ1-3, with a tentative D call TRBD1 (5 bases). The specimen was FFPE minimally invasive lung adenocarcinoma tissue. This TCR was sampled from a person aged 45-69 years with lung adenocarcinoma. The CDR3 bases are TGTGCCATCAGTGACTCCCACAGGAGCTCTGGAAACACCATATATTTT. It specifies CAISDSHRSSGNTIYF.